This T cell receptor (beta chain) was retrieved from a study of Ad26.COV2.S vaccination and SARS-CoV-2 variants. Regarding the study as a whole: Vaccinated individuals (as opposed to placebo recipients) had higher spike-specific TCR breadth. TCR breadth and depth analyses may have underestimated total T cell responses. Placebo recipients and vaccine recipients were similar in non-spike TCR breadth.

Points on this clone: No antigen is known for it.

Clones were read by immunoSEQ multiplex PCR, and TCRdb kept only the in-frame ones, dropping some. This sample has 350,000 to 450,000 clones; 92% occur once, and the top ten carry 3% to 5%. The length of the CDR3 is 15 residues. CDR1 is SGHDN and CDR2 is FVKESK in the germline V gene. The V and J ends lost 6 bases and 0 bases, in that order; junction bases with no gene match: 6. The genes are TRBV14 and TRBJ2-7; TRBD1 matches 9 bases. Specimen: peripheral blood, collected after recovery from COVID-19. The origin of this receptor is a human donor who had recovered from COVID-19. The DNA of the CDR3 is TGTGCCAGCAGGGAGGGACAGGGAAGCTCCTACGAGCAGTACTTC. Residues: CASREGQGSSYEQYF. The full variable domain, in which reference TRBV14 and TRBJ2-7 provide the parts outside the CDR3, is EAGVTQFPSHSVIEKGQTVTLRCDPISGHDNLYWYRRVMGKEIKFLLHFVKESKQDESGMPNNRFLAERTGGTYSTLKVQPAELEDSGVYFCASREGQGSSYEQYFGPGTRLTVT.